This is a list of T cell receptor beta chains from one sample in a study of blood T cell repertoires in COVID-19. Clones were read by immunoSEQ multiplex PCR, and TCRdb kept only the in-frame ones, dropping some. This repertoire shows 400,000 to 550,000 clones, 75% to 90% found once; its top ten account for approximately 4.5%. The sequenced sample consisted of peripheral blood. The origin of the receptors is a woman aged 25 to 39 with acute or convalescent COVID-19. Both conserved end residues are part of each CDR3. The D gene is left open where the match is weak. Size values are once, few and many counts, or a class for expanded clones, and some rows have none.

v_call	cdr3_length	d_call	clone_size	j_call	cdr3_nt	cdr3_aa
TRBV24-1	11	NA	NA	TRBJ2-1	TGTGCCACCAGCCTAAACAATGAGCAGTTCTTC	CATSLNNEQFF
TRBV24-1	18	NA	NA	TRBJ2-1	TGTGCCACCAGTGACCGAATAGTAGGGGCGAGCTCCTACAATGAGCAGTTCTTC	CATSDRIVGASSYNEQFF
TRBV30	12	TRBD1	NA	TRBJ1-2	TGTGCCTGTGTGACAGGGTTAAATGGCTACACCTTC	CACVTGLNGYTF
TRBV23-1	17	NA	NA	TRBJ1-3	TGCGCCAGCAGTCAAAGTTGTGGGGAGTTATCTGGAAACACCATATATTTT	CASSQSCGELSGNTIYF
TRBV28	11	NA	NA	TRBJ1-2	TGTGCCAGCAGTTCCAGCTATGGCTACACCTTC	CASSSSYGYTF
TRBV6-5	15	TRBD1	NA	TRBJ1-5	TGTGCCAGTACGAGGAAGGACAGGGCAGGGCAGCCCCAGCATTTT	CASTRKDRAGQPQHF
TRBV5-1	16	NA	NA	TRBJ2-1	TGCGCCAGCAGCCCCGAGGGTGGCGGGTTTTACAATGAGCAGTTCTTC	CASSPEGGGFYNEQFF
TRBV9	14	NA	NA	TRBJ1-2	TGTGCCAGCAGCGCGGGGGATGGGCAGTATGGCTACACCTTC	CASSAGDGQYGYTF
TRBV5-4	16	NA	once	TRBJ1-6	TGTGCCAGCAGCGATGCCGGGAGCTCCTATAATTCACCCCTCCACTTT	CASSDAGSSYNSPLHF
TRBV2	15	NA	NA	TRBJ2-3	TGTGCCAGCAGTGAAACTGGCGGATCCACAGATACGCAGTATTTT	CASSETGGSTDTQYF
TRBV4-1	15	NA	NA	TRBJ1-3	TGCGCCAGCAGCCTCCCCTGGCCCTCTGGAAACACCATATATTTT	CASSLPWPSGNTIYF
TRBV27	15	TRBD2	NA	TRBJ2-1	TGTGCCAGCACCACAGCGGGGGCCTCCTACAATGAGCAGTTCTTC	CASTTAGASYNEQFF
TRBV27	12	NA	NA	TRBJ2-3	TGTGCCAGCAGTACCCAGTCAGATACGCAGTATTTT	CASSTQSDTQYF
TRBV19	14	NA	NA	TRBJ1-1	TGTGCCAGTAGTGAGGGCCGGATGAACACTGAAGCTTTCTTT	CASSEGRMNTEAFF
TRBV7-9	19	TRBD1	few	TRBJ1-1	TGTGCCAGCAGCTCCTCGAGACAGGGGAGTTACAACATGAACACTGAAGCTTTCTTT	CASSSSRQGSYNMNTEAFF
TRBV13	16	NA	NA	TRBJ1-1	TGTGCCAGCAGCCTCGGGTCTTTAAAAATCTACACTGAAGCTTTCTTT	CASSLGSLKIYTEAFF
TRBV7-9	15	NA	NA	TRBJ2-5	TGTGCCAGCAGCTCCCCACAGGGTTCGGGAGAGACCCAGTACTTC	CASSSPQGSGETQYF
TRBV2	14	NA	NA	TRBJ2-3	TGTGCCAGTGGAGCCGGCGGGGGCACAGATACGCAGTATTTT	CASGAGGGTDTQYF
TRBV10-3	19	NA	NA	TRBJ1-5	TGTGCCATCAGTGAGTCGAGAGGGGGTACCCTAAATAGCAATCAGCCCCAGCATTTT	CAISESRGGTLNSNQPQHF
TRBV4-2	15	NA	NA	TRBJ1-2	TGTGCCAGCAGCCAAGATCTGGCGGGGAACTATGGCTACACCTTC	CASSQDLAGNYGYTF
TRBV28	15	NA	once	TRBJ2-4	TGTGCCAGCAGTTTAATGGGGGGTCCCAAAAACATTCAGTACTTC	CASSLMGGPKNIQYF
TRBV5-1	14	TRBD2	NA	TRBJ2-5	TGCGCCAGCAGCCCGACTAGCGGGGAAGAGACCCAGTACTTC	CASSPTSGEETQYF
TRBV6-2/TRBV6-3	14	NA	NA	TRBJ1-2	TGTGCCAGCAGCTGGGGACTGAGAACCTATGGCTACACCTTC	CASSWGLRTYGYTF
TRBV10-3	13	NA	NA	TRBJ2-5	TGTGCCATCAGTGTATCGGTTCAAGAGACCCAGTACTTC	CAISVSVQETQYF
TRBV3-1/TRBV3-2	16	NA	once	TRBJ2-7	TGTGCCAGCAGCCAGAGGGACAGGACTAGCTCCTACGAGCAGTACTTC	CASSQRDRTSSYEQYF
TRBV5-1	16	TRBD1	many	TRBJ1-6	TGCGCCAGCAGCCTGGGATTGGGACAGGGCAATTCACCCCTCCACTTT	CASSLGLGQGNSPLHF
TRBV2	14	NA	once	TRBJ1-2	TGTGCCAGCAAACCCGGGGTTATTAACTATGGCTACACCTTC	CASKPGVINYGYTF
TRBV30	13	NA	once	TRBJ2-3	TGTGCCTGGAGTGAAGTAGGGGGAAATACGCAGTATTTT	CAWSEVGGNTQYF
TRBV3-1/TRBV3-2	16	TRBD1	NA	TRBJ2-2	TGTGCCAGCAGCCGGAGGGACAGGGGTTACACCGGGGAGCTGTTTTTT	CASSRRDRGYTGELFF
TRBV7-9	12	NA	NA	TRBJ2-7	TGTGCCAGCAGCCCGACTCGGGACGAGCAGTACTTC	CASSPTRDEQYF
TRBV7-6	14	NA	NA	TRBJ2-7	TGTGCCAGCAGCCTCGGGGACACCGCCTACGAGCAGTACTTC	CASSLGDTAYEQYF
TRBV15	14	TRBD1	NA	TRBJ1-2	TGTGCCACCAGCAGAGAACCGGGACAGGGTACTTACACCTTC	CATSREPGQGTYTF
TRBV7-6	12	NA	NA	TRBJ2-1	TGTGCCAGCAGCTTAGGGAGGGATGAGCAGTTCTTC	CASSLGRDEQFF
TRBV11-2	12	TRBD2	NA	TRBJ2-5	TGTGCCAGCAGCTTAGATCGGGAGGCGGAGTACTTC	CASSLDREAEYF
TRBV7-9	13	NA	NA	TRBJ1-2	TGTGCCAGCAATCCTTCAGGGGTGCGTGGCTACACCTTC	CASNPSGVRGYTF
TRBV24-1	13	NA	NA	TRBJ2-5	TGTGCCACCAGTGCCCGGTACCAAGAGACCCAGTACTTC	CATSARYQETQYF
TRBV7-3	15	TRBD2	NA	TRBJ2-3	TGTGCCAGCAGCCAGGCGGCGGGGGTCGGAAATACGCAGTATTTT	CASSQAAGVGNTQYF
TRBV4-1	12	NA	once	TRBJ2-1	TGCGCCAGCAGCCTAGGGGGGGGTGAGCAGTTCTTC	CASSLGGGEQFF
TRBV9	14	TRBD1	NA	TRBJ2-7	TGTGCCAGCAGCGTATGGGACAGGGGAGACGAGCAGTACTTC	CASSVWDRGDEQYF
TRBV19	15	TRBD2	NA	TRBJ2-7	TGTGCCAGTAGTACCCGACTAGCGGGGCGCGACGAGCAGTACTTC	CASSTRLAGRDEQYF
TRBV9	17	NA	NA	TRBJ1-6	TGTGCCAGCAGCGTTGGTTCGGGGGGCGCAAGGAATTCACCCCTCCACTTT	CASSVGSGGARNSPLHF
TRBV11-2	15	TRBD1	NA	TRBJ2-1	TGTGCCAGCAGCTTAACAGTGACAGGGAATTATGAGCAGTTCTTC	CASSLTVTGNYEQFF
TRBV29-1	13	NA	NA	TRBJ1-1	TGCAGCGTTGAAGGGCGGGCAAACACTGAAGCTTTCTTT	CSVEGRANTEAFF
TRBV11-2	16	TRBD2	NA	TRBJ2-1	TGTGCCAGCAGCTCACCGCGGGGGATCTCCTACAATGAGCAGTTCTTC	CASSSPRGISYNEQFF
TRBV29-1	15	NA	NA	TRBJ1-1	TGCAGCGTTGAAGACCTGTCGCGAATGAACACTGAAGCTTTCTTT	CSVEDLSRMNTEAFF
TRBV15	14	TRBD1	NA	TRBJ2-7	TGTGCCACCAGCTGGGGGACAGGGGGCACCGAGCAGTACTTC	CATSWGTGGTEQYF
TRBV19	16	TRBD1	NA	TRBJ2-5	TGTGCCAGTAGTACGCAACAGGGGGCTTCGGGAGAGACCCAGTACTTC	CASSTQQGASGETQYF
TRBV2	16	TRBD1	NA	TRBJ2-7	TGTGCCAGCAGTGAAGCGGGGACAGGCATGGCCTACGAGCAGTACTTC	CASSEAGTGMAYEQYF
TRBV13	15	NA	NA	TRBJ2-7	TGTGCCAGCAGTCGCAGGGCCGGCGGGGTTCAGGTGCAGTACTTC	CASSRRAGGVQVQYF
TRBV7-9	14	NA	NA	TRBJ1-1	TGTGCCAGCAGCCAACAGGGTCCGATCTCTGAAGCTTTCTTT	CASSQQGPISEAFF
TRBV28	18	NA	NA	TRBJ2-3	TGTGCCAGCAGTGCGCATCGCGGCGGGGACCTGGATACAGATACGCAGTATTTT	CASSAHRGGDLDTDTQYF